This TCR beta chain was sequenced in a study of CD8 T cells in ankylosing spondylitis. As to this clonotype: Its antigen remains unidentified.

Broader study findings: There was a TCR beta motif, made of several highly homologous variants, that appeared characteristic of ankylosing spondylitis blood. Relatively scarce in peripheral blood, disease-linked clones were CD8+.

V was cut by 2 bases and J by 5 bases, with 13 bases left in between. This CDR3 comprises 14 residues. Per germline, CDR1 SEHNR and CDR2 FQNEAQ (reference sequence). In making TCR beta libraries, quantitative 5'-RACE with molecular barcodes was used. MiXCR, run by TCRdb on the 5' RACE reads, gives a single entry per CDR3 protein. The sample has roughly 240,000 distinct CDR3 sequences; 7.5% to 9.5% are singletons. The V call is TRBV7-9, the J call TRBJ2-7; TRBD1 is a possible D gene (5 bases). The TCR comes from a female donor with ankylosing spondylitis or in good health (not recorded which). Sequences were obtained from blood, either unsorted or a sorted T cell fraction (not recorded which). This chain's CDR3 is CASSLPIQGDEQYF. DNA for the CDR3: TGTGCCAGCAGCTTACCTATTCAGGGCGACGAGCAGTACTTC.